The next 22 T cell receptor beta chains were all read from a single sample in a study of OX40 agonist ivuxolimab in advanced cancers. Sequencing used immunoSEQ multiplex PCR; TCRdb keeps in-frame clones, though not all of them. The sample includes approximately 21,000 clones, roughly 88% of them seen just once. The sample here was CD4+ or CD8+ T cells sorted from blood, taken in a trial of the OX40 agonist ivuxolimab. The source of these receptors is an adult with an advanced solid tumor such as melanoma, head and neck, liver or kidney cancer.

A single count supports this clone. The chain joins TRBV28 to TRBJ2-7, with D tentatively TRBD1 (6 bases). The germline V gene encodes CDR1 MDHEN and CDR2 SYDVKM. V lost 5 bases, J lost 3 bases, and 14 bases lay in between. The CDR3 spans 14 residues. The CDR3 loop is CASSQRDRFYEQYF. As DNA, the CDR3 is TGTGCCAGCAGTCAGAGAGACAGGTTCTACGAGCAGTACTTC.

This clone has a handful of counts. The chain couples TRBV25-1 to TRBJ2-2, with 9 bases fitting TRBD1. Germline assignment: CDR1 MGHDK and CDR2 SYGVNS. CDR3 length equals 16 residues. V lost 5 bases and J lost 5; bases outside the gene matches: 9. In DNA form, the CDR3 reads TGTGCCAGCAGTATCGACAGGGGGTGGGGGACCGGGGAGCTGTTTTTT. Translation: CASSIDRGWGTGELFF.

The V and J genes are TRBV9 and TRBJ2-7, with 11 bases identical to TRBD2. Trimming cost V 4 bases and J 3 bases; bases outside gene matches: 6. The CDR3 loop spans 15 amino acids. Germline lookup yields CDR1 SGDLS and CDR2 YYNGEE. The CDR3 DNA reads TGTGCCAGCAGCCAAGGGACTAGCGGCCGCTACGAGCAGTACTTC. It translates to CASSQGTSGRYEQYF.

This chain joins TRBV9 and TRBJ1-1; no clear D gene. CDR3 size: 13 residues. The V end was cut by 4 bases, the J end by 5 bases, with 12 bases between. CDR1 is SGDLS, CDR2 YYNGEE, per germline. Here the CDR3 DNA reads TGTGCCAGCAGCTACCATGTTGGGACTGAAGCTTTCTTT. It encodes CASSYHVGTEAFF.

V gene TRBV19 combines with J gene TRBJ1-5; TRBD1 is a possible D gene (6 bases). V lost 5 bases and J lost 0, with 11 bases in between. This CDR3 comprises 15 residues. From germline, CDR1 is LNHDA and CDR2 SQIVND (reference sequence). The CDR3 spells CASSYRAFSNQPQHF. For the CDR3, the DNA is TGTGCCAGTAGTTACAGGGCTTTTAGCAATCAGCCCCAGCATTTT.

The V gene is TRBV23-1, the J gene TRBJ1-3, with D unclear. TRBV23-1 has ORF status, its function being uncertain. The V gene lost 0 bases and the J gene lost 0 bases, with 15 bases spanning the gap. The CDR3 is made up of 18 amino acids. The DNA for the CDR3 is TGCGCCAGCAGTCAATCGAGCGGCAGCCTGTTCTCTGGAAACACCATATATTTT. The encoded protein is CASSQSSGSLFSGNTIYF.

The chain joins TRBV13 to TRBJ2-7; 7 nucleotides align to TRBD2. Germline assignment: CDR1 PRHDT and CDR2 FYEKMQ (reference sequence). This CDR3 contains 14 residues. The junction had 6 bases not matched to a gene; V was cut back by 4 bases and J by 3 bases. The CDR3 reads CASSSGLGLYEQYF. CDR3 DNA: TGTGCCAGCAGCTCAGGACTAGGCCTCTACGAGCAGTACTTC.

This chain links TRBV30 with TRBJ1-5; a weak D match, TRBD1 (6 bases). In germline, CDR1 is GTSNPN, CDR2 SVGIG (reference sequence). V lost 3 bases to trimming and J lost 3 bases, with 12 bases between them. The CDR3 is 14 residues long. CDR3 protein: CAWSAGVVNQPQHF. In nucleotides, the CDR3 is TGTGCCTGGAGCGCAGGGGTGGTCAATCAGCCCCAGCATTTT.

The rearrangement joins TRBV10-3 to TRBJ2-7, with 8 bases matching TRBD2. Per the germline V gene, CDR1 is ENHRY and CDR2 is SYGVKD. This CDR3 is built from 15 residues. Trimming removed 3 bases from V and 0 bases from J; junction bases left unmatched: 4. The CDR3 DNA follows: TGTGCCATCAGTGAAAGGAGCGGGAGCTCCTACGAGCAGTACTTC. It specifies CAISERSGSSYEQYF.

The rearrangement uses TRBV21-1 and TRBJ2-2. TRBV21-1 represents a pseudogene. The CDR3 consists of 15 residues. CDR3 loop: CASSKRPPDTGELFF. DNA of the CDR3: TGTGCCAGCAGCAAAAGGCCCCCGGACACCGGGGAGCTGTTTTTT.

V is TRBV6-4 and J is TRBJ2-3; D unresolved. Trimming removed 3 bases from V and 3 bases from J, with 13 bases in between. Germline V gives CDR1 MRHNA, CDR2 SNTAGT. The CDR3 length is 15 residues. CDR3 DNA: TGTGCCAGCAGTGAATACTGGGGAAATACAGATACGCAGTATTTT. It yields the protein CASSEYWGNTDTQYF.

The CDR3 sequence: CASSRGGGFDGYTF. The CDR3 DNA follows: TGTGCCAGCAGCCGGGGGGGCGGGTTTGACGGCTACACCTTC. The rearrangement uses TRBV5-4 and TRBJ1-2, with D perhaps matching TRBD1 (6 bases). Deletions cut 4 bases from V and 8 bases from J, with 18 bases between. The CDR3 runs 14 residues. The V gene's germline CDR1 is SGHNT and CDR2 YYREEE (reference sequence).

Only a few counts were recorded for this clone. This sequence joins TRBV6-1 and TRBJ1-2; 9 bases are a match to TRBD1. Germline V gene sequence: CDR1 MNHNS, CDR2 SASEGT. The ends lost 0 bases at V and 4 bases at J; junction bases unmatched: 6. This CDR3 region has 16 residues. CDR3 nucleotide sequence: TGTGCCAGCAGTGAAGCTGCGGGACAGGGCCTCTATGGCTACACCTTC. Encoded protein: CASSEAAGQGLYGYTF.

CDR3 sequence reads: CASSFRGLSTNPPEQFF. The CDR3 region has the DNA TGTGCCAGCAGCTTCCGGGGATTATCCACTAACCCGCCGGAGCAGTTCTTC. This rearrangement joins TRBV11-2 to TRBJ2-1; D is possibly TRBD2 (5 bases). Germline V lookup: CDR1 SGHAT, CDR2 FQNNGV. The germline V and J ends were trimmed by 3 bases and 10 bases, with 25 bases remaining between them. The length of the CDR3 is 17 residues.

V and J are TRBV28 and TRBJ2-7; TRBD1 matches at 8 bases. The CDR3 runs 14 residues. V gave up 6 bases and J gave up 1 base; unmatched junction bases: 5. CDR1 and CDR2 (germline): MDHEN, SYDVKM. The CDR3 DNA follows: TGTGCCAGCAGGAAACAGGGGGAATCCTACGAGCAGTACTTC. Translated: CASRKQGESYEQYF.

The CDR3 region is CASSYSKDLPYEQYF. The CDR3 bases are TGTGCCAGCAGTTACTCGAAGGATTTACCCTACGAGCAGTACTTC. The chain uses TRBV6-5 and TRBJ2-7; no clear D. Germline V gene sequence: CDR1 MNHEY, CDR2 SVGAGI. The CDR3 runs to 15 residues. V lost 0 bases and J lost 2, with 11 bases in between.

The chain employs TRBV30 and TRBJ1-5; D is perhaps TRBD1 (5 bases). The CDR3 covers 14 residues. Trimming shortened V by 5 bases and J by 4 bases, and 15 bases separated the two germline ends. Germline values: CDR1 GTSNPN, CDR2 SVGIG (reference sequence). CDR3 loop: CAWDDGTTNQPQHF. In DNA, the CDR3 is TGTGCCTGGGACGACGGGACGACAAATCAGCCCCAGCATTTT. Full variable domain (outside the CDR3, taken from reference TRBV30 and TRBJ1-5): SQTIHQWPATLVQPVGSPLSLECTVEGTSNPNLYWYRQAAGRGLQLLFYSVGIGQISSEVPQNLSASRPQDRQFILSSKKLLLSDSGFYLCAWDDGTTNQPQHFGDGTRLSIL.

The J gene is TRBJ2-2, the V gene TRBV7-3; tentatively, D is TRBD2 (6 bases). The CDR3 sequence is 15 residues long. Germline assignment: CDR1 SGHTA and CDR2 FQGTGA. V lost 4 bases and J lost 7, with 16 bases in between. CDR3: CASSSRLGSGGELFF. In nucleotides, the CDR3 is TGTGCCAGCAGCTCTAGACTAGGCAGTGGCGGGGAGCTGTTTTTT.

J is TRBJ1-2 and V is TRBV4-1, with TRBD1 as a possible D gene (5 bases). The V end lost 4 bases, the J end lost 6 bases, and 21 bases lay between the germline ends. Germline-derived CDR1 and CDR2 are MGHRA and YSYEKL. The CDR3 sequence is 16 residues long. This CDR3 reads CASSRDPVWVNHGYTF. DNA of the CDR3: TGCGCCAGCAGCCGGGACCCCGTTTGGGTGAACCATGGCTACACCTTC.

This clone was seen a handful of times. The CDR3 sequence is CASNQEANYGYTF. CDR3 bases: TGTGCCAGCAACCAGGAAGCTAACTATGGCTACACCTTC. The gene calls are TRBV2 and TRBJ1-2; D unclear. V lost 7 bases and J lost 0, with 9 bases in between. CDR1 and CDR2 from the germline V gene are SNHLY and FYNNEI. The CDR3 spans 13 residues.

The chain carries TRBV4-1 and TRBJ2-5, with D maybe TRBD2 (5 bases). Trimming took off 0 bases at V and 5 bases at J, with 13 bases between the two ends. CDR3 length equals 15 residues. CDR1 is MGHRA, CDR2 YSYEKL, per germline. The CDR3 DNA sequence: TGCGCCAGCAGCCAAGATCGAAGCGGATGGGAGACCCAGTACTTC. This encodes CASSQDRSGWETQYF.

V is TRBV10-3 and J is TRBJ2-7; TRBD1 is a possible D gene (6 bases). With 10 bases removed from V and 0 bases from J, the gap between germline ends came to 16 bases. This CDR3 is 14 amino acids long. Looked up from germline, CDR1 is ENHRY and CDR2 is SYGVKD. The CDR3: CATLPQGNSYEQYF. CDR3 coding DNA: TGTGCCACACTCCCCCAGGGGAACTCCTACGAGCAGTACTTC.